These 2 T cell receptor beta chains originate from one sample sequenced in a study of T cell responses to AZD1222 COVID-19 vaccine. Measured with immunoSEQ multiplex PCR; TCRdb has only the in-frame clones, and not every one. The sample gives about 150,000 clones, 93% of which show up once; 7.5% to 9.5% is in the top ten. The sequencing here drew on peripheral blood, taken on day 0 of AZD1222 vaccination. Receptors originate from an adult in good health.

The CDR3 DNA reads as TGTGCCAGCAGCTTAGACAGCGGGGGTATTAACAATGAGCAGTTCTTC. This encodes CASSLDSGGINNEQFF. This chain links TRBV7-9 with TRBJ2-1; 8 bases map to TRBD2. Trimming removed 1 base from V and 5 bases from J; junction bases left unmatched: 7. Looked up from germline, CDR1 is SEHNR and CDR2 is FQNEAQ (reference sequence). The CDR3 is made up of 16 amino acids.

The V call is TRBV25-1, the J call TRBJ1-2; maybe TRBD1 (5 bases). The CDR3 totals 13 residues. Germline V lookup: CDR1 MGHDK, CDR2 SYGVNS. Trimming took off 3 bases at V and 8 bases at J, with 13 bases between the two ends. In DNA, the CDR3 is TGTGCCAGCAGTGACGGCGGGGCGAGGGGCTACACCTTC. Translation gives CASSDGGARGYTF.